This T cell receptor (beta chain) was captured in a study of cytomegalovirus exposure and HLA in healthy donors. Study results and caveats: Earlier findings revealed that most TCR beta V segments proved productive either about 90% or about 30% of the time.

J lost 14 bases, V lost 2 bases, and 11 bases had no gene match. The CDR3 consists of 13 residues. The germline V gene has CDR1 GTSNPN and CDR2 SVGIG (reference sequence). PCR involved 60 Vbeta and 13 Jbeta primers. The repertoire was sequenced with immunoSEQ multiplex PCR; TCRdb's copy has only in-frame clones and lacks some. This table has roughly 110,000 clones, roughly 76% appearing once. As concerns this clone: Its cognate antigen is unknown.

The sequencing sample was made of PBMCs. The genes are TRBV30 and TRBJ2-1; the match to TRBD2 covers 8 bases. The TCR was taken from a woman between 45 and 60 years old in good health and CMV-seropositive. The CDR3 loop reads CAWSSGTRLFEFF. CDR3 DNA: TGTGCCTGGAGTTCCGGGACTAGGCTTTTTGAGTTCTTC. The whole variable domain, filled in from reference TRBV30 and TRBJ2-1, reads SQTIHQWPATLVQPVGSPLSLECTVEGTSNPNLYWYRQAAGRGLQLLFYSVGIGQISSEVPQNLSASRPQDRQFILSSKKLLLSDSGFYLCAWSSGTRLFEFFGPGTRLTVL.